The present TCR beta chain was sequenced within a study of T cells in Graves' hyperthyroidism and ophthalmopathy. Across the whole study: Peripheral blood samples were taken at initial diagnosis, prior to any treatment.

Those with hyperthyroidism were 18 to 65 years old, newly diagnosed, and ill for under 2 months. There are many counts of this clonotype. The CDR3 runs to 15 residues. Germline-derived CDR1 and CDR2 are LNHNV and YYDKDF (reference sequence). V shed 5 bases and J 1 base; nucleotides not matched to a gene: 6. Authors of the study amplified TCR beta CDR3 regions from RNA transcripts. TCR CDR3 regions were first amplified by RT-PCR with HTBI primers. One entry per CDR3 protein, called by TCRdb with MiXCR from the multiplex PCR reads. The table has under 400,000 distinct CDR3 sequences, around 23% seen once.

This chain joins TRBV15 and TRBJ2-5; 8 nucleotides line up with TRBD1. Sample: blood. The receptor was isolated from a woman aged 45 to 65 with Graves' hyperthyroidism. The CDR3 bases are TGTGCCACCAGCTGGGGCACAGGGGGCCAAGAGACCCAGTACTTC. The encoded protein is CATSWGTGGQETQYF.